The TCR beta chain described here comes from a study of T cell repertoires in cytomegalovirus infection (dated by TCRdb to 2018 to 2020). Notes on the research overall: Because public TCR beta signatures pointed to carriage of CMV infection together with the matching HLA type, the HLA type of each donor mattered for the analysis. Broader findings and caveats from the paper: In both this cohort and an independent cohort of more than 350 donors, the cumulative frequency of public TCR beta family members distinguished carriers of CMV infection plus the relevant HLA type. In the ex vivo response, HLA-C-restricted CMV-specific TCR beta clonotypes were dominant, and in two of eight donors the single most frequent clonotype came from this HLA-C-restricted group.

There are 14 amino acids in the CDR3, from cysteine to phenylalanine inclusive. CDR3 DNA is the only sequence kept; it has 42 bases, read in frame from the first base. The germline V gene provides CDR1 SGHVS and CDR2 FNYEAQ. The reads were generated on an Illumina HiSeq 1500. TCRdb ran its own pipeline on the public reads, namely fastp trimming at Q25 and MiXCR clone calling, and kept in-frame beta chains. Entries are consolidated by CDR3 protein sequence, retaining the most common genes and DNA. This sample lists 350,000 to 550,000 distinct CDR3 sequences; 30% to 40% were detected once. The leading ten clones occupy roughly an eighth of the sample. With regard to this clonotype: Its antigen has not been determined. It may be a read error: a sequence one base away is much more abundant.

The receptor chain draws on TRBV7-6 and TRBJ2-7, and 7 bases in between align with TRBD1. The TCR comes from a human donor in good health (CMV status not recorded). Some clones in this sample may be carry-over from other donors' samples. The sample consisted of PBMCs. CDR3 protein: CANSNTGTAAEQYF. The sequence in DNA is TGTGCCAACAGCAATACCGGGACAGCCGCCGAGCAGTACTTC.